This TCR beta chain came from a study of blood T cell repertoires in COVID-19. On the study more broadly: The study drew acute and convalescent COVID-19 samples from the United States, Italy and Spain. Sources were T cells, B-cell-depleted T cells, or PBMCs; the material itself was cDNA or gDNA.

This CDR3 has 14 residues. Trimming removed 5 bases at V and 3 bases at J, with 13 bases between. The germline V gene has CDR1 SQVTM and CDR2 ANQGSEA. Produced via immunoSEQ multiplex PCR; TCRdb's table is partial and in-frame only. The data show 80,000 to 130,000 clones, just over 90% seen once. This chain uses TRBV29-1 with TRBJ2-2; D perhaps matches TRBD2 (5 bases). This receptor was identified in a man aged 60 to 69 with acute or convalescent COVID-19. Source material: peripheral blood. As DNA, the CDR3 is TGCAGCGTTCGCATCGGACTGGACACCGGGGAGCTGTTTTTT. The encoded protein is CSVRIGLDTGELFF.